One and the same sample provided the 20 T cell receptor beta chains below, sequenced in a study of T cell repertoires in cytomegalovirus infection. Using its own MiXCR run on the reads, TCRdb lists one record per CDR3 protein. Among about 770,000 distinct CDR3 sequences, roughly 29% were seen once, and the ten largest hold about an eighth. The antigens of these receptors remain unknown. The sample was cultured CD8+ T cells from PBMCs, taken from culture after CMV antigen stimulation. The receptor set was obtained from a human donor in good health (CMV status not recorded). Some clones in this sample may be carry-over from other donors' samples.

The chain couples TRBV19 to TRBJ2-1; D is perhaps TRBD1 (6 bases). The V end lost 5 bases, the J end lost 3 bases, and 14 bases lay between the germline ends. The germline gives CDR1 LNHDA, CDR2 SQIVND (reference sequence). This CDR3 has 15 residues. The CDR3 spells CASSPTGSGYNEQFF. In nucleotides, the CDR3 is TGTGCCAGTAGTCCGACAGGCTCGGGCTACAATGAGCAGTTCTTC.

This chain joins TRBV6-1 and TRBJ2-5, with 10 nucleotides matching TRBD2. Per the germline V gene, CDR1 is MNHNS and CDR2 is SASEGT. The length of the CDR3 is 15 residues. V was pared by 2 bases and J by 5 bases, with 5 bases of the junction left unmatched. The CDR3 is CASSELAGAGETQYF. CDR3 DNA sequence: TGTGCCAGCAGTGAACTAGCGGGGGCCGGGGAGACCCAGTACTTC.

J is TRBJ2-1 and V is TRBV20-1; 7 bases agree with TRBD2. The J segment lost 0 bases and the V segment lost 4 bases, leaving 6 bases of the junction unmatched. Germline CDR1 reads DFQATT; CDR2 reads SNEGSKA (reference sequence). This CDR3 contains 15 residues. The CDR3 DNA reads as TGCAGTGCTATCTTACTAGCGTACTCCTACAATGAGCAGTTCTTC. Encoded protein: CSAILLAYSYNEQFF.

This clonotype was counted many times. The chain recombines TRBV19 with TRBJ2-2; 7 nucleotides line up with TRBD1. CDR1 LNHDA and CDR2 SQIVND come from the germline V gene (reference sequence). The CDR3 runs to 14 residues. The J segment lost 0 bases and the V segment lost 6 bases, leaving 1 base of the junction unmatched. CDR3 coding DNA: TGTGCCAGTAGCGGGACAGCGAACACCGGGGAGCTGTTTTTT. It encodes CASSGTANTGELFF. Full variable domain (remainder filled in from reference TRBV19 and TRBJ2-2): DGGITQSPKYLFRKEGQNVTLSCEQNLNHDAMYWYRQDPGQGLRLIYYSQIVNDFQKGDIAEGYSVSREKKESFPLTVTSAQKNPTAFYLCASSGTANTGELFFGEGSRLTVL.

This clonotype was seen more than once but under ten times. The chain combines TRBV7-9 with TRBJ1-4, with D hard to call. This CDR3 spans 12 amino acids. Trimming took off 2 bases at V and 12 bases at J, with 10 bases between the two ends. Germline V gene sequence: CDR1 SEHNR, CDR2 FQNEAQ (reference sequence). The CDR3 protein is CASSLSPPELFF. CDR3 coding DNA: TGTGCCAGCAGCTTATCCCCCCCGGAACTGTTTTTT. Full variable domain (remainder filled in from reference TRBV7-9 and TRBJ1-4): DTGVSQNPRHKITKRGQNVTFRCDPISEHNRLYWYRQTLGQGPEFLTYFQNEAQLEKSRLLSDRFSAERPKGSFSTLEIQRTEQGDSAMYLCASSLSPPELFFGSGTQLSVL.

V and J are TRBV6-6 and TRBJ2-7, with D possibly TRBD2 on 5 matching bases. Germline V gene lookup returns CDR1 MNHNY and CDR2 SVGAGI (reference sequence). The germline V and J ends were trimmed by 2 bases and 5 bases, with 10 bases remaining between them. This CDR3 contains 13 residues. This chain's CDR3 is CASSYVSGNEQYF. The CDR3 nucleotides are TGTGCCAGCAGTTACGTGTCGGGGAACGAGCAGTACTTC.

For the CDR3, the DNA is TGTGCCAGCAGTGACACAGGGTTAGCCAAAAACATTCAGTACTTC. It specifies CASSDTGLAKNIQYF. The chain links TRBV3-1 to TRBJ2-4, with D tentatively TRBD1 (6 bases). The CDR3 spans 15 residues. Trimming took 6 bases from V and 0 from J, leaving 12 bases between them. CDR1 and CDR2 (germline): LGHDT, YNNKEL (reference sequence).

This clonotype was picked up a small number of times. The V call is TRBV4-1, the J call TRBJ1-1; D remains ambiguous. CDR1 and CDR2 from the germline V gene are MGHRA and YSYEKL. V was pared by 0 bases and J by 0 bases, with 8 bases between. There are 15 residues in the CDR3. The CDR3 here is CASSQDEGMNTEAFF. CDR3 nucleotides: TGCGCCAGCAGCCAAGATGAGGGAATGAACACTGAAGCTTTCTTT.

The table lists this clonotype with a few counts. This chain connects TRBV11-3 to TRBJ2-1; 8 bases fit TRBD2. Germline V gene sequence: CDR1 SGHNT, CDR2 YENEEA. The CDR3 sequence is 15 residues long. J lost 7 bases, V lost 5 bases, and 10 bases had no gene match. This CDR3 is CASSARGGEENEQFF. In DNA, the CDR3 is TGTGCCAGCAGCGCCCGGGGGGGCGAAGAGAATGAGCAGTTCTTC.

The rearrangement links TRBV15 to TRBJ2-5, with 8 positions matching TRBD2. The CDR3 spans 17 residues. Per the germline V gene, CDR1 is LNHNV and CDR2 is YYDKDF (reference sequence). With V trimmed by 2 bases and J by 2 bases, 10 bases remained unmatched. CDR3: CATSRYPQRGHQETQYF. The CDR3 DNA reads TGTGCCACCAGCAGATACCCCCAGCGGGGGCATCAAGAGACCCAGTACTTC. Complete variable domain (other parts from reference TRBV15 and TRBJ2-5): DAMVIQNPRYQVTQFGKPVTLSCSQTLNHNVMYWYQQKSSQAPKLLFHYYDKDFNNEADTPDNFQSRRPNTSFCFLDIRSPGLGDTAMYLCATSRYPQRGHQETQYFGPGTRLLVL.

The table lists this clonotype with a few counts. This sequence joins TRBV19 and TRBJ2-2; 10 positions agree with TRBD1. V lost 7 bases, J lost 6 bases, and 17 bases stayed unmatched. The germline CDR1 and CDR2 sequences are LNHDA and SQIVND (reference sequence). The CDR3 is made up of 18 amino acids. CDR3: CASTTDRIRDRGAGELFF. DNA for the CDR3: TGTGCCAGTACCACCGATCGGATTCGGGACAGGGGTGCCGGGGAGCTGTTTTTT. Combining the CDR3 with reference TRBV19 and TRBJ2-2 gives the whole variable domain DGGITQSPKYLFRKEGQNVTLSCEQNLNHDAMYWYRQDPGQGLRLIYYSQIVNDFQKGDIAEGYSVSREKKESFPLTVTSAQKNPTAFYLCASTTDRIRDRGAGELFFGEGSRLTVL.

V usage is TRBV5-4 and J usage is TRBJ2-2; the D is unclear. Trimming shortened V by 1 base and J by 3 bases, and 10 bases separated the two germline ends. Germline V gene lookup returns CDR1 SGHNT and CDR2 YYREEE (reference sequence). CDR3 length: 15 amino acids. CDR3 sequence (DNA): TGTGCCAGCAGCTTGACATCAGGATACACCGGGGAGCTGTTTTTT. This gives the protein CASSLTSGYTGELFF. The variable domain in full, with the rest retrieved from reference TRBV5-4 and TRBJ2-2, is ETGVTQSPTHLIKTRGQQVTLRCSSQSGHNTVSWYQQALGQGPQFIFQYYREEENGRGNFPPRFSGLQFPNYSSELNVNALELDDSALYLCASSLTSGYTGELFFGEGSRLTVL.

A few counts support this clonotype. V gene TRBV7-9 combines with J gene TRBJ1-1; the D gene is possibly TRBD1 (5 bases). There are 15 residues in the CDR3. Trimming pared 0 bases from V and 4 bases from J, leaving 12 bases between. From germline, CDR1 is SEHNR and CDR2 FQNEAQ (reference sequence). Here the CDR3 reads CASSLATGPGTEAFF. The CDR3 coding sequence is TGTGCCAGCAGCTTAGCAACGGGGCCTGGCACTGAAGCTTTCTTT.

The CDR3 loop reads CASRTGGDTQYF. The CDR3 DNA is TGTGCCAGCAGGACAGGGGGAGATACGCAGTATTTT. This chain connects TRBV12-3 or TRBV12-4 to TRBJ2-3; 9 bases fit TRBD1. Trimming at V came to 6 bases and at J to 5 bases, leaving 0 bases not matched to a gene. This CDR3 has 12 amino acids.

The chain couples TRBV19 to TRBJ2-1; 7 bases align to TRBD1. The CDR3 is 15 amino acids. The V and J ends lost 6 bases and 4 bases, in that order; junction bases with no gene match: 9. Germline values: CDR1 LNHDA, CDR2 SQIVND (reference sequence). The CDR3 DNA sequence: TGTGCCAGTAGCCCGACCGGGACAGTATACAATGAGCAGTTCTTC. Translating gives CASSPTGTVYNEQFF.

The V call is TRBV7-9, the J call TRBJ2-2; D call uncertain. Between the trimmed V and J ends, which lost 2 bases and 5 bases, there was a span of 9 bases. In germline, CDR1 is SEHNR, CDR2 FQNEAQ (reference sequence). The CDR3 runs to 14 residues. Written as DNA, the CDR3 is TGTGCCAGCAGCTTAATCGATCGAACCGGGGAGCTGTTTTTT. Amino acids: CASSLIDRTGELFF.

The chain is built from TRBV24-1 and TRBJ1-1; D is ambiguous. This CDR3 spans 13 amino acids. Trimming removed 4 bases at V and 4 bases at J, with 9 bases between. Per the germline V gene, CDR1 is KGHDR and CDR2 is SFDVKD. CDR3 DNA sequence: TGTGCCACCAGTGAAGCAGAGTTCACTGAAGCTTTCTTT. Protein product: CATSEAEFTEAFF.

This clonotype was detected many times. The V call is TRBV6-5, the J call TRBJ2-2; D remains ambiguous. Trimming left V 0 bases short and J 5 bases short, with 4 bases between. From germline, CDR1 is MNHEY and CDR2 SVGAGI. The CDR3 sequence is 13 residues long. Here the CDR3 DNA reads TGTGCCAGCAGTTACTCAAGGACCGGGGAGCTGTTTTTT. Amino acids: CASSYSRTGELFF.

As concerns this clonotype: Relative to the germline gene, one junction end is altered; a read error may explain this. This chain uses TRBV6-2 or TRBV6-3 with TRBJ2-1; the D gene is possibly TRBD1 (6 bases). CDR1 is MNHEY and CDR2 is SVGEGT in the germline V gene. CDR3 length equals 14 residues. CDR3 in DNA: TGTGCCAGCAGTTACGGGGGCCCCCACAATGAGCAGTGCTTC. It encodes CASSYGGPHNEQCF.

This clonotype was counted many times. The chain combines TRBV7-2 with TRBJ1-6; TRBD1 matches 7 bases. CDR3 length: 15 residues. V trimming: 5 bases; J trimming: 8 bases; junction bases outside the gene matches: 9. Germline V gene lookup returns CDR1 SGHTA and CDR2 FQGNSA. The CDR3 DNA sequence: TGTGCCAGCAGCAGGGGGCAGGGGGGATATTCACCCCTCCACTTT. Encoded protein: CASSRGQGGYSPLHF.